Sequencing of this TCR beta chain was carried out in a study of technical replicates of blood from a few donors. The table came from immunoSEQ multiplex PCR; TCRdb's copy has only in-frame clones and leaves some out. Seen here are 60,000 to 75,000 clones, about 97% observed once, and the top ten hold approximately 0.3%. V lost 6 bases and J lost 1; bases outside the gene matches: 10. This CDR3 is built from 16 residues. Germline-derived CDR1 and CDR2 are SGHAT and FQNNGV. This clone was seen a single time. This chain uses TRBV11-2 with TRBJ1-1; 8 nucleotides align to TRBD1. Sample: T cells isolated from PBMCs. The source is a human donor in good health. CDR3 DNA sequence: TGTGCCAGCAGTCCAAGGACAGGGAGCTCGAACACTGAAGCTTTCTTT. It codes for CASSPRTGSSNTEAFF.